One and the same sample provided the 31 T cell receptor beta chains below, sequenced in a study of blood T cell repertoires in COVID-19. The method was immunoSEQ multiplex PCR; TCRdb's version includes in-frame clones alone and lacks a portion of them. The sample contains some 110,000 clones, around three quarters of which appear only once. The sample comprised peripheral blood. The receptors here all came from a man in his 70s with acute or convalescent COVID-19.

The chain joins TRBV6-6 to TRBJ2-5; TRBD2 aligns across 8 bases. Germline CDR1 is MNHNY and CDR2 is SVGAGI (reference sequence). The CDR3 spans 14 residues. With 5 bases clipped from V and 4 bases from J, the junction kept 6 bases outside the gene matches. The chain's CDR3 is CASSTSGGGETQYF. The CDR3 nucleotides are TGTGCCAGCAGTACCTCGGGGGGGGGAGAGACCCAGTACTTC.

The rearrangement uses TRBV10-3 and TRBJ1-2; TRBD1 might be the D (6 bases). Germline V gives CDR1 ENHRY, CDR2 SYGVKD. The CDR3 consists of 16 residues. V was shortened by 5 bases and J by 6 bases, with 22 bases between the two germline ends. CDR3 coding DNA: TGTGCCATCAGTCCTCTTCAGGGACACAGGATCGATGGCTACACCTTC. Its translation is CAISPLQGHRIDGYTF.

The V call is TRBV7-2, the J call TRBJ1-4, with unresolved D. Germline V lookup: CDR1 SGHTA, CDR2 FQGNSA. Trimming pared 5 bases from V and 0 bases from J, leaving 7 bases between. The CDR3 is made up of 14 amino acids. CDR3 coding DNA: TGTGCCAGCAGCAAACAGTCAACTAATGAAAAACTGTTTTTT. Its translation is CASSKQSTNEKLFF.

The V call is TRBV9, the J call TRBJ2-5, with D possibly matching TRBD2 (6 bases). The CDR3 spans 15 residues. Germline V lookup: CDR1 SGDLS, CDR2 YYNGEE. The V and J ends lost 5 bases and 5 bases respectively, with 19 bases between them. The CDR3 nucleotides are TGTGCCAGCAGTGGGGAAGGAGGGGTGGTGGAGACCCAGTACTTC. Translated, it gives CASSGEGGVVETQYF. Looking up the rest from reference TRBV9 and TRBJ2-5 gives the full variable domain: DSGVTQTPKHLITATGQRVTLRCSPRSGDLSVYWYQQSLDQGLQFLIQYYNGEERAKGNILERFSAQQFPDLHSELNLSSLELGDSALYFCASSGEGGVVETQYFGPGTRLLVL.

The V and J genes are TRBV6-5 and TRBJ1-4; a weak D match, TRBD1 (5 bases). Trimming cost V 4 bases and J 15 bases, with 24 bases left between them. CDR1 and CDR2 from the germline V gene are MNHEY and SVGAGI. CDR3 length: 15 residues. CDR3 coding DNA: TGTGCCAGCAGTTTATTTTGGAAGGGGCCCGGGGGGTTGTTTTTT. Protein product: CASSLFWKGPGGLFF.

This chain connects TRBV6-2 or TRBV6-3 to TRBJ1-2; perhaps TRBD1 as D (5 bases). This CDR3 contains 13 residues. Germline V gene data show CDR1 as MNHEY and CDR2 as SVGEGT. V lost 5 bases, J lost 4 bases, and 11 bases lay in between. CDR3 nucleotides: TGTGCCAGCAGTCAGACAGTCCTCTATGGCTACACCTTC. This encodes CASSQTVLYGYTF.

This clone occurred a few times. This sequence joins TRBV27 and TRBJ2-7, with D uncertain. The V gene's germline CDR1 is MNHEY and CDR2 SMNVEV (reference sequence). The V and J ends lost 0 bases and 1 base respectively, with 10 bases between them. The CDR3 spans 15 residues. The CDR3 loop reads CASSLSMGRSYEQYF. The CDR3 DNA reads TGTGCCAGCAGTTTATCGATGGGCCGATCCTACGAGCAGTACTTC.

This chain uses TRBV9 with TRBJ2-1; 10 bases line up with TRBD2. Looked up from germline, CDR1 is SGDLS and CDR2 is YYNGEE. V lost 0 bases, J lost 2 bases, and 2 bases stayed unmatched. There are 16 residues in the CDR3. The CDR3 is CASSVVAGGPYNEQFF. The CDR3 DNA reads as TGTGCCAGCAGCGTAGTAGCGGGAGGTCCCTACAATGAGCAGTTCTTC. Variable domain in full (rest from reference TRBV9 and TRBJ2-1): DSGVTQTPKHLITATGQRVTLRCSPRSGDLSVYWYQQSLDQGLQFLIQYYNGEERAKGNILERFSAQQFPDLHSELNLSSLELGDSALYFCASSVVAGGPYNEQFFGPGTRLTVL.

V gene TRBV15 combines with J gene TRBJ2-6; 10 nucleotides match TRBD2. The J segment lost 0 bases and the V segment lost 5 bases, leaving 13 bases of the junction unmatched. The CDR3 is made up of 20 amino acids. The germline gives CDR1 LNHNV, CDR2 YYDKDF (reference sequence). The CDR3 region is CATSRGSSGGWGSGANVLTF. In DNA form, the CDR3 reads TGTGCCACCAGCCGGGGCTCTAGCGGGGGATGGGGCTCTGGGGCCAACGTCCTGACTTTC.

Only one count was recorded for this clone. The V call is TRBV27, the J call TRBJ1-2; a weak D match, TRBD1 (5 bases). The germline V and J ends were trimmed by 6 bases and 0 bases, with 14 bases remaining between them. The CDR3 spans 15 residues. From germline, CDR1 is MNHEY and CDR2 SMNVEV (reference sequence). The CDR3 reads CASSPMDTANYGYTF. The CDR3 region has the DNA TGTGCCAGCAGCCCCATGGACACCGCTAACTATGGCTACACCTTC.

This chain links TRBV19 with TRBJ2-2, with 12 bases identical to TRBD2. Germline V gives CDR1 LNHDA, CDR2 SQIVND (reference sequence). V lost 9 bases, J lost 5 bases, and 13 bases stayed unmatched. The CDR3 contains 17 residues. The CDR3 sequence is CASHQGLAGPWTGELFF. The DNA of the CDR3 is TGTGCCAGCCACCAAGGACTAGCGGGACCTTGGACCGGGGAGCTGTTTTTT.

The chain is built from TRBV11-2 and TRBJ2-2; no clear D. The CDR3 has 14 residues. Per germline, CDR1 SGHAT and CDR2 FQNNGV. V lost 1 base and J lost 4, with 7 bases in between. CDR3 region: CASSLAGGTGELFF. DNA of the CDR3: TGTGCCAGCAGCTTAGCTGGCGGCACCGGGGAGCTGTTTTTT.

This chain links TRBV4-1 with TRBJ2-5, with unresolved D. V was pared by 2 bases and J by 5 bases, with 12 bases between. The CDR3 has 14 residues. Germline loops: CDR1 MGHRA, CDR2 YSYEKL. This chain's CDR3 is CASSQPSQRETQYF. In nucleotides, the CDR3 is TGCGCCAGCAGCCAACCGTCCCAACGGGAGACCCAGTACTTC.

The CDR3, as DNA: TGTGCCAGCAGTGAAGGGGCCAGGCCTACCTACGAGCAGTACTTC. Translation gives CASSEGARPTYEQYF. The V call is TRBV2, the J call TRBJ2-7, with D unresolved. Trimming took off 1 base at V and 2 bases at J, with 12 bases between the two ends. The CDR3 is made up of 15 amino acids. Germline loops: CDR1 SNHLY, CDR2 FYNNEI. Full variable domain (rest looked up from reference TRBV2 and TRBJ2-7): EPEVTQTPSHQVTQMGQEVILRCVPISNHLYFYWYRQILGQKVEFLVSFYNNEISEKSEIFDDQFSVERPDGSNFTLKIRSTKLEDSAMYFCASSEGARPTYEQYFGPGTRLTVT.

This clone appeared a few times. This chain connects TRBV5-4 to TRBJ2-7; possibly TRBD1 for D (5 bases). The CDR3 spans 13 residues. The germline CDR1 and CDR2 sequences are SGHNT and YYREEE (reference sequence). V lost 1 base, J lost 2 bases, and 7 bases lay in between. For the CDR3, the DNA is TGTGCCAGCAGCTTGACAGGACCCTACGAGCAGTACTTC. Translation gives CASSLTGPYEQYF.

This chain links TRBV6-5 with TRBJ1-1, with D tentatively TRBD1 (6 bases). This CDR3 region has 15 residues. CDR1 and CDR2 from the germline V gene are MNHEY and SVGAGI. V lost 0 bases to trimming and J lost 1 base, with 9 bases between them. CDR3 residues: CASSYSQQGNTEAFF. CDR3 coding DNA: TGTGCCAGCAGTTACTCGCAACAGGGGAACACTGAAGCTTTCTTT.

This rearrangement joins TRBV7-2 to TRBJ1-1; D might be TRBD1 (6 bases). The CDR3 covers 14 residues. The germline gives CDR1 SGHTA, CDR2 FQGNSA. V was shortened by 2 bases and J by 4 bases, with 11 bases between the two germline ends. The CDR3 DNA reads TGTGCCAGCAGCTTAATGGCCAGGGGCACTGAAGCTTTCTTT. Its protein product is CASSLMARGTEAFF.

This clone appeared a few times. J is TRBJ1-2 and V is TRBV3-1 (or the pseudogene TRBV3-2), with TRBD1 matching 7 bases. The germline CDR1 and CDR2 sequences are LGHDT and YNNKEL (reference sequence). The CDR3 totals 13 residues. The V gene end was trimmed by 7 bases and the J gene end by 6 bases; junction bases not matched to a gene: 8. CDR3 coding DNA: TGTGCCAGCACCCGACAGGGCTCGGATGGCTACACCTTC. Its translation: CASTRQGSDGYTF.

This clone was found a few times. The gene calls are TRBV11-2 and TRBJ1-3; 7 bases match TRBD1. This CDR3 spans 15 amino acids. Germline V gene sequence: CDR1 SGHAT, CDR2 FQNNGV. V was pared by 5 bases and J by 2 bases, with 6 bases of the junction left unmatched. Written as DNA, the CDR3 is TGTGCCAGCAGCAAGATCCAGGGGGCTGGAAACACCATATATTTT. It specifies CASSKIQGAGNTIYF.

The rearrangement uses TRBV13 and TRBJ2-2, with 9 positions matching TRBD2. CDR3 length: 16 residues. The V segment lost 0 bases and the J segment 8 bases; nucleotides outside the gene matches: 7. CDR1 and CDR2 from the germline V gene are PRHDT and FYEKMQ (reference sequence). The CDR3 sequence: CASSLGGSGRPGELFF. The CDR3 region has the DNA TGTGCCAGCAGCTTAGGCGGTAGCGGGAGACCGGGGGAGCTGTTTTTT.

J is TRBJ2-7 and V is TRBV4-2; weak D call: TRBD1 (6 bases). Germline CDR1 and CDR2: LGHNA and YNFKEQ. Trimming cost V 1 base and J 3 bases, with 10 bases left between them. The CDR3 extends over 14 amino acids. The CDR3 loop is CASSQGQGIYEQYF. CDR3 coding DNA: TGTGCCAGCAGCCAAGGGCAGGGGATCTACGAGCAGTACTTC.

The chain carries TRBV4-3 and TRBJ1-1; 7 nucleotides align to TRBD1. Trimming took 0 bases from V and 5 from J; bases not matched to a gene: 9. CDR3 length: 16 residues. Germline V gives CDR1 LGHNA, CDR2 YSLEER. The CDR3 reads CASSQELLDRLTEAFF. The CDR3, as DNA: TGCGCCAGCAGCCAAGAGCTTCTGGACAGGCTGACTGAAGCTTTCTTT.

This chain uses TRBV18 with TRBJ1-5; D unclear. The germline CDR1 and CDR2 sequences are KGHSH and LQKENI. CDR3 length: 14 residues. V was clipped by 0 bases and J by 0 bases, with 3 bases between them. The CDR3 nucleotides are TGTGCCAGCTCACCACCGTATAGCAATCAGCCCCAGCATTTT. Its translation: CASSPPYSNQPQHF.

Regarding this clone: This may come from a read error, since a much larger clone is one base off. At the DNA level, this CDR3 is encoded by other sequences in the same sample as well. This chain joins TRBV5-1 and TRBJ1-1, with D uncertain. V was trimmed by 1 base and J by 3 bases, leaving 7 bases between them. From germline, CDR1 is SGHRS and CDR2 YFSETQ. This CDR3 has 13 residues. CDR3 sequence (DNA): TGCGCCAGCAGCTTGAAGCTGGACACTGAAGCTTTCTTT. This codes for CASSLKLDTEAFF. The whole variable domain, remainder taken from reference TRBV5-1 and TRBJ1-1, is KAGVTQTPRYLIKTRGQQVTLSCSPISGHRSVSWYQQTPGQGLQFLFEYFSETQRNKGNFPGRFSGRQFSNSRSEMNVSTLELGDSALYLCASSLKLDTEAFFGQGTRLTVV.

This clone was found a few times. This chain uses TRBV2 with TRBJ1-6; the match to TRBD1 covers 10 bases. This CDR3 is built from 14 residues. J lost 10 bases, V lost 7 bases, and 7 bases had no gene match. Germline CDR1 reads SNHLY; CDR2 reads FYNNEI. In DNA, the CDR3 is TGTGCCAGCAAGAGGGACAGGGGAGAGTCACCCCTCCACTTT. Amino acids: CASKRDRGESPLHF.

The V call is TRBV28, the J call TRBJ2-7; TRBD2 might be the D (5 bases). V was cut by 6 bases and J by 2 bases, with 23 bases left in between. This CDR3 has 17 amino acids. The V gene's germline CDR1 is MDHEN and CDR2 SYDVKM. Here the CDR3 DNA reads TGTGCCAGCAGCACCCTTTCAATACGGGAAGGGCCCTACGAGCAGTACTTC. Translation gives CASSTLSIREGPYEQYF.

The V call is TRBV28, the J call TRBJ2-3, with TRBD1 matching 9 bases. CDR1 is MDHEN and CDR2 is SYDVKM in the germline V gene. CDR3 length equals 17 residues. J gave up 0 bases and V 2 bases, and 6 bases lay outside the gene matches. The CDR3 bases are TGTGCCAGCAGTTTACGACGACAGGGGGTGAGCACAGATACGCAGTATTTT. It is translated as CASSLRRQGVSTDTQYF.

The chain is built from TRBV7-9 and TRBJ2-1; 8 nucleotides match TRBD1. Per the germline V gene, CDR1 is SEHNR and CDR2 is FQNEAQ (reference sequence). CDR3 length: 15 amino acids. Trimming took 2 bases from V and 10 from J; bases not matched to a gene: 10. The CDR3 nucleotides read TGTGCCAGCAGCTTAAGGTCAGGGGGCGAATCGGAGCAGTTCTTC. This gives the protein CASSLRSGGESEQFF.

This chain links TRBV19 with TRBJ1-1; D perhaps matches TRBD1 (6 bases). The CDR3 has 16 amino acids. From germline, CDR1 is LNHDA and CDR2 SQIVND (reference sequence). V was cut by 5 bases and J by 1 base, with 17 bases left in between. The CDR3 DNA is TGTGCCAGTAGTGCCCGACAGGCGCCTAGGAACACTGAAGCTTTCTTT. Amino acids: CASSARQAPRNTEAFF.

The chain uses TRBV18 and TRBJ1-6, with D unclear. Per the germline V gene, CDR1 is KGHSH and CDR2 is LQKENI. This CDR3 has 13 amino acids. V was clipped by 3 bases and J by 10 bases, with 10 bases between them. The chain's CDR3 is CASSPVEESPLHF. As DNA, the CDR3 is TGTGCCAGCTCACCGGTCGAGGAATCACCCCTCCACTTT.

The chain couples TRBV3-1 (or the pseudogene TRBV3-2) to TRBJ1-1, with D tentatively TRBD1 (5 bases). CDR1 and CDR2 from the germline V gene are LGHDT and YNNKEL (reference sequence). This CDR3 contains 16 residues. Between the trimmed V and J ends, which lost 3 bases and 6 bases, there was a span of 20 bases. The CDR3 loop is CASSHQGRGMAPEAFF. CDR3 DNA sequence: TGTGCCAGCAGCCATCAGGGTCGTGGGATGGCCCCTGAAGCTTTCTTT.